This T cell receptor beta chain was obtained from a study of T cells in localized non-small cell lung cancer. General study points: Sequencing, confined to only one tumor region, leaves heterogeneity possible. Across samples, adjacent lung featured a median roughly 50 of the top 100 tumor clones. Clonality peaked in uninvolved adjacent lung rather than tumor.

The method was immunoSEQ multiplex PCR; TCRdb's version includes in-frame clones alone and lacks a portion of them. The sample has about 1,100 clones; about 18% are singletons. In each case, adjacent lung free of atypia was taken at least 2 cm from the tumor margin. This clone counts as medium-sized. Its cognate antigen is unknown. The length of the CDR3 is 17 residues. CDR1 and CDR2 (germline): MNHGY, SAAAGT. The V end was cut by 0 bases, the J end by 6 bases, with 20 bases between. The source material was normal lung tissue next to the tumor, sampled before any cancer treatment. The chain links TRBV6-8 to TRBJ1-2, with D tentatively TRBD1 (6 bases). This TCR derives from a male donor aged 60 or over with stage II lung adenocarcinoma. CDR3 residues: CASSYSTYRVPKDGYTF. DNA for the CDR3: TGTGCCAGCAGTTACTCGACCTACAGGGTGCCAAAGGATGGCTACACCTTC.